These 19 T cell receptor beta chains came from one sample sequenced in a study of graft-versus-host responses after intestinal transplantation. The antigens for these receptors are not known. The data were produced by immunoSEQ multiplex PCR, yet TCRdb's version contains in-frame clones alone and is incomplete. The data hold some 96,000 clones, with roughly 87% observed a single time. This specimen consisted of unstimulated CD4+ T cells sorted from spleen or lymph node cells, obtained before transplant. These receptors came from a human donor who was the organ donor for an intestinal transplant.

The chain combines TRBV4-1 with TRBJ2-2; D is unclear. The germline gives CDR1 MGHRA, CDR2 YSYEKL. The CDR3 runs 13 residues. The germline V and J ends were trimmed by 2 bases and 5 bases, with 6 bases remaining between them. The CDR3 DNA is TGCGCCAGCAGCCAACCTCCTACCGGGGAGCTGTTTTTT. This encodes CASSQPPTGELFF.

V gene TRBV18 combines with J gene TRBJ2-2, with D possibly matching TRBD1 (6 bases). Trimming stripped 4 bases from V and 6 bases from J, with 12 bases between. The CDR3 contains 14 residues. Germline V gene sequence: CDR1 KGHSH, CDR2 LQKENI. CDR3 region: CASSLTEGAGELFF. As DNA, the CDR3 is TGTGCCAGCTCACTGACCGAGGGGGCCGGGGAGCTGTTTTTT.

J is TRBJ1-6 and V is TRBV5-1, with 7 nucleotides matching TRBD1. The V gene's germline CDR1 is SGHRS and CDR2 YFSETQ. After removal of 2 bases from V and 6 bases from J, the junction contained 8 bases not matched to a gene. CDR3 length: 16 amino acids. The CDR3 sequence is CASSLGGQISNSPLHF. The CDR3 coding sequence is TGCGCCAGCAGCTTAGGGGGACAGATCTCTAATTCACCCCTCCACTTT.

The CDR3 protein is CASSLAGGRTDTQYF. DNA of the CDR3: TGTGCCAGCAGCCTAGCTGGGGGGCGCACAGATACGCAGTATTTT. The chain recombines TRBV4-2 with TRBJ2-3; D is perhaps TRBD1 or TRBD2 (6 bases each). V was clipped by 4 bases and J by 1 base, with 12 bases between them. The CDR3 has 15 residues. The germline CDR1 and CDR2 sequences are LGHNA and YNFKEQ.

A remark on this clone: A much larger clone lies a single base off, so this may be a read error. This chain uses TRBV21-1 with TRBJ2-7; TRBD1, the table's D call, was not compared with the DNA. TRBV21-1 is reported as a pseudogene. The CDR3 extends over 12 amino acids. CDR3: CASSTHSYEQYF. The CDR3 DNA reads TGTGCCAGCAGCACCCACTCCTACGAGCAGTACTTC.

The chain is built from TRBV28 and TRBJ1-2; 7 positions agree with TRBD1. The germline V gene has CDR1 MDHEN and CDR2 SYDVKM. This CDR3 spans 14 amino acids. J was trimmed by 4 bases and V by 6 bases; bases with no gene match: 8. The CDR3 spells CASRIGTVGYGYTF. In DNA form, the CDR3 reads TGTGCCAGCAGGATCGGGACAGTCGGCTATGGCTACACCTTC.

The rearrangement uses TRBV5-1 and TRBJ1-2; 9 positions agree with TRBD1. Trimming took 7 bases from V and 5 from J; bases not matched to a gene: 15. From germline, CDR1 is SGHRS and CDR2 YFSETQ. This CDR3 spans 16 amino acids. The CDR3 nucleotides read TGCGCCAGCCACTCTGGAGTGGGACAGGGAGGATATGGCTACACCTTC. Its translation is CASHSGVGQGGYGYTF.

The V call is TRBV5-5, the J call TRBJ2-1; 14 nucleotides agree with TRBD2. Trimming cost V 0 bases and J 9 bases; bases outside gene matches: 5. Germline V gene sequence: CDR1 SGHKS, CDR2 YYEKEE (reference sequence). This CDR3 contains 16 residues. Here the CDR3 DNA reads TGTGCCAGCAGCTTGGGGACTAGCGGGGGGCGGAGTGAGCAGTTCTTC. Translating it yields CASSLGTSGGRSEQFF.

The CDR3 nucleotides read TGCGCCAGCAGCTGGGGGACGACAGGGCACACAGATACGCAGTATTTT. The encoded protein is CASSWGTTGHTDTQYF. This sequence joins TRBV5-1 and TRBJ2-3; 7 nucleotides align to TRBD1. Germline CDR1 is SGHRS and CDR2 is YFSETQ. The CDR3 is made up of 16 amino acids. Trimming cost V 3 bases and J 2 bases; bases outside gene matches: 9.

The chain is built from TRBV18 and TRBJ2-7; D perhaps matches TRBD1 (6 bases). This CDR3 region has 15 residues. Looked up from germline, CDR1 is KGHSH and CDR2 is LQKENI. The ends were cut back, 3 bases at V and 2 bases at J, with 14 bases in the middle. The CDR3 sequence: CASSPNSQGTYEQYF. DNA of the CDR3: TGTGCCAGCTCACCGAACTCTCAGGGGACCTACGAGCAGTACTTC.

This clone has more than one count but fewer than ten. The CDR3 sequence: CASSEQSNSPLHF. The CDR3 DNA reads TGTGCCAGCAGTGAACAGAGTAATTCACCCCTCCACTTT. J is TRBJ1-6 and V is TRBV6-1; D uncertain. The germline V gene has CDR1 MNHNS and CDR2 SASEGT. The CDR3 sequence is 13 residues long. The germline V and J ends were trimmed by 2 bases and 6 bases, with 5 bases remaining between them.

The chain uses TRBV30 and TRBJ1-3; D ambiguous. The CDR3 is made up of 13 amino acids. V lost 1 base and J lost 0, with 4 bases in between. The germline V gene encodes CDR1 GTSNPN and CDR2 SVGIG (reference sequence). The CDR3 DNA reads TGTGCCTGGAGTGGGTTCTCTGGAAACACCATATATTTT. Protein: CAWSGFSGNTIYF.

V usage is TRBV6-1 and J usage is TRBJ1-5, with D possibly matching TRBD1 (6 bases). The ends were cut back, 2 bases at V and 2 bases at J, with 13 bases in the middle. Germline-derived CDR1 and CDR2 are MNHNS and SASEGT. This CDR3 has 16 residues. The CDR3 protein is CASSELGGLGNQPQHF. The CDR3 nucleotides read TGTGCCAGCAGTGAATTAGGGGGACTCGGCAATCAGCCCCAGCATTTT.

The genes are TRBV28 and TRBJ1-3; no clear D gene. There are 13 residues in the CDR3. Between the trimmed V and J ends, which lost 6 bases and 0 bases, there was a span of 6 bases. Germline CDR1 reads MDHEN; CDR2 reads SYDVKM. The CDR3, as DNA: TGTGCCAGCAGAGGTTCCTCTGGAAACACCATATATTTT. This gives the protein CASRGSSGNTIYF.

This clone was seen more than once but under ten times. The J gene is TRBJ2-1, the V gene TRBV28; 8 bases map to TRBD1. CDR3 length: 16 residues. The V and J ends lost 3 bases and 1 base, in that order; junction bases with no gene match: 5. CDR1 and CDR2 (germline): MDHEN, SYDVKM. CDR3 in DNA: TGTGCCAGCAGTTTTCAGGGGGCTGGGTCCTACAATGAGCAGTTCTTC. Residues: CASSFQGAGSYNEQFF.

This clone was seen once. The V call is TRBV28, the J call TRBJ1-5, with no clear D. V gave up 6 bases and J gave up 6 bases, with 9 bases separating them. CDR3 length equals 12 residues. Germline lookup yields CDR1 MDHEN and CDR2 SYDVKM. CDR3 sequence reads: CASRGMVQPQHF. The CDR3 DNA reads TGTGCCAGCAGGGGTATGGTTCAGCCCCAGCATTTT.

The chain's CDR3 is CASSSLVGGAYNEQFF. DNA for the CDR3: TGTGCCAGCAGCTCCCTGGTTGGGGGGGCCTACAATGAGCAGTTCTTC. The genes are TRBV5-6 and TRBJ2-1; 7 nucleotides match TRBD2. Germline CDR1 SGHDT, CDR2 YYEEEE. V trimming: 3 bases; J trimming: 2 bases; junction bases outside the gene matches: 8. This CDR3 comprises 16 residues.

The table lists this clone with a few counts. The gene calls are TRBV19 and TRBJ1-2; D is uncertain. In germline, CDR1 is LNHDA, CDR2 SQIVND (reference sequence). This CDR3 is 18 amino acids long. Trimming took off 0 bases at V and 5 bases at J, with 22 bases between the two ends. The CDR3 nucleotides are TGTGCCAGTAGTATAGATTCGTCGGGCGCCCAGCTTCCATATGGCTACACCTTC. This sequence encodes CASSIDSSGAQLPYGYTF.

The rearrangement uses TRBV4-2 and TRBJ1-4; 11 positions match TRBD1. This CDR3 is 16 amino acids long. J gave up 7 bases and V 3 bases, and 7 bases lay outside the gene matches. Looked up from germline, CDR1 is LGHNA and CDR2 is YNFKEQ. Written as DNA, the CDR3 is TGTGCCAGCAGCCACCAAGGACAGGGGGCGGGTGAAAAACTGTTTTTT. As protein: CASSHQGQGAGEKLFF.